This TCR beta chain emerged from a study of blood T cell repertoires in COVID-19. The overall study: Both acute and convalescent COVID-19 samples were obtained from the United States, Italy and Spain. Nucleic acid was either cDNA or gDNA, and it came from T cells, B-cell-depleted T cells, or PBMCs.

As originally analysed: Counts of nucleated cells, estimated from reference gene primer amplification, were obtained. TCRdb's table, derived via immunoSEQ multiplex PCR, lists solely in-frame clones and lacks some. V and J calls and clone size are as listed in that table; D and trimming were resolved from the DNA. The sample has fewer than 350,000 clones; approximately 81% are singletons. Allocation to cohorts depended on clinical history reported by the participants. Deletions cut 2 bases from V and 8 bases from J, with 11 bases between. Per the germline V gene, CDR1 is KGHDR and CDR2 is SFDVKD. The CDR3 is 14 residues long.

This chain links TRBV24-1 with TRBJ1-4; D unclear. The origin of this receptor is a woman in her 30s who had been exposed to COVID-19. Material for sequencing was PBMCs or T cells enriched from blood (not recorded which). CDR3 in DNA: TGTGCCACCAGTGATTCGGGTCGGAACGAAAAACTGTTTTTT. Its protein is CATSDSGRNEKLFF.